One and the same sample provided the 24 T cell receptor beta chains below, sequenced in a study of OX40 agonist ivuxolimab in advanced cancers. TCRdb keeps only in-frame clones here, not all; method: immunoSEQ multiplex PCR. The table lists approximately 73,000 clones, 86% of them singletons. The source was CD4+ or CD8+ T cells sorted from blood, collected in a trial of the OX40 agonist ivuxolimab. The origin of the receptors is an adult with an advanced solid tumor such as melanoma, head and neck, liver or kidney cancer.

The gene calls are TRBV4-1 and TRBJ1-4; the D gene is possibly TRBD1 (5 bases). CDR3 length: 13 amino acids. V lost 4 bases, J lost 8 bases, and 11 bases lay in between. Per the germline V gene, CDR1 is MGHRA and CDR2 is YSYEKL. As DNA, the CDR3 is TGCGCCAGCAGCCTGACCGGGGGGGAAAAACTGTTTTTT. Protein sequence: CASSLTGGEKLFF.

CDR3: CASSFTTSTDTQYF. In DNA form, the CDR3 reads TGTGCCAGCAGCTTTACTACTAGCACAGATACGCAGTATTTT. This chain connects TRBV11-1 to TRBJ2-3; D is unclear. Per the germline V gene, CDR1 is SGHAT and CDR2 is FQDESV (reference sequence). CDR3 length: 14 amino acids. The germline V and J ends were trimmed by 3 bases and 0 bases, with 7 bases remaining between them.

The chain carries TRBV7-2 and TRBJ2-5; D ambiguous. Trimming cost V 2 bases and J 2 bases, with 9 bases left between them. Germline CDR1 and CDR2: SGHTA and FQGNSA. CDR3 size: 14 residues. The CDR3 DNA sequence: TGTGCCAGCAGCTTACATGGGTATCAAGAGACCCAGTACTTC. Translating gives CASSLHGYQETQYF.

The CDR3 DNA follows: TGTGCCAGCACCCGCTTGGGAGGCTACACCTTC. It specifies CASTRLGGYTF. The J gene is TRBJ1-2, the V gene TRBV6-5; D call uncertain. CDR1 is MNHEY, CDR2 SVGAGI, per germline. With 7 bases removed from V and 8 bases from J, the gap between germline ends came to 11 bases. The CDR3 consists of 11 residues.

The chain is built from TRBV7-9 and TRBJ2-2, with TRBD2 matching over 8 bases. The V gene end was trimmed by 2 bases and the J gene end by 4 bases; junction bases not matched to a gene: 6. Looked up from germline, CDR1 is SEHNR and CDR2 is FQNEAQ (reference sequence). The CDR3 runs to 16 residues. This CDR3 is CASSLRAGVSTGELFF. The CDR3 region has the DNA TGTGCCAGCAGCTTAAGAGCGGGGGTATCCACCGGGGAGCTGTTTTTT.

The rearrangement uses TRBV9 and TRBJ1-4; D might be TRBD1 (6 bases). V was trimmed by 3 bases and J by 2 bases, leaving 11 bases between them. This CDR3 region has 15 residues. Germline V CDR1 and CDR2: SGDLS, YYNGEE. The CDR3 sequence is CASSAHRDTNEKLFF. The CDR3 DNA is TGTGCCAGCAGCGCCCACAGGGACACTAATGAAAAACTGTTTTTT.

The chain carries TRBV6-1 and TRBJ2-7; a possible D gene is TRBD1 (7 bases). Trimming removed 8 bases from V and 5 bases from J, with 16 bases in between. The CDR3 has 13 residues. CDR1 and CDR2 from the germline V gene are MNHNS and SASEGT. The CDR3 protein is CASVAGGTHEQYF. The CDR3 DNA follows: TGTGCCAGCGTCGCAGGGGGGACCCACGAGCAGTACTTC.

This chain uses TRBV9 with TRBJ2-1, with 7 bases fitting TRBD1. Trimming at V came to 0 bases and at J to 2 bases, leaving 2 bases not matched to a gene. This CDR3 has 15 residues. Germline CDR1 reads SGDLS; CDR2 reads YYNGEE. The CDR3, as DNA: TGTGCCAGCAGCGTAGATACAGGGGCCTACAATGAGCAGTTCTTC. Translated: CASSVDTGAYNEQFF. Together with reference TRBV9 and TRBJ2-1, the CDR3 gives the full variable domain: DSGVTQTPKHLITATGQRVTLRCSPRSGDLSVYWYQQSLDQGLQFLIQYYNGEERAKGNILERFSAQQFPDLHSELNLSSLELGDSALYFCASSVDTGAYNEQFFGPGTRLTVL.

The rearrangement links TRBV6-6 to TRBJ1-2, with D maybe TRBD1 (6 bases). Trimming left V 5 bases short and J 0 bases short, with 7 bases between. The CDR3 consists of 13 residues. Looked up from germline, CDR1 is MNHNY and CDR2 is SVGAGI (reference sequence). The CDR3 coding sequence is TGTGCCAGCAGTGCAGGGGCTAACTATGGCTACACCTTC. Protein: CASSAGANYGYTF.

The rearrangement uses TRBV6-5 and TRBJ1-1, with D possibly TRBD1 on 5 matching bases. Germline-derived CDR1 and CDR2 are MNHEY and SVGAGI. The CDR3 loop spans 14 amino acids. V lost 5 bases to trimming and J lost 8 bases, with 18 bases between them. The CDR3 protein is CASSDGAVQKEAFF. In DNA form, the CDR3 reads TGTGCCAGCAGTGACGGGGCCGTTCAGAAGGAAGCTTTCTTT.

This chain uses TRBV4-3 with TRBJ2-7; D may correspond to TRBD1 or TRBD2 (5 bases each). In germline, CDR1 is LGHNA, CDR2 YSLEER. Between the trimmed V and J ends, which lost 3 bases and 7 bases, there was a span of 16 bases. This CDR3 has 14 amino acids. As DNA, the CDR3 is TGCGCCAGCAGCCACCGGGACCCGGGCGCGGAGCAGTACTTC. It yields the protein CASSHRDPGAEQYF.

Here the CDR3 reads CASSPDVVTTGELFF. CDR3 DNA sequence: TGTGCCAGCAGCCCCGATGTCGTTACGACCGGGGAGCTGTTTTTT. The chain couples TRBV7-3 to TRBJ2-2; D ambiguous. Per germline, CDR1 SGHTA and CDR2 FQGTGA. Trimming cost V 5 bases and J 5 bases, with 15 bases left between them. The CDR3 loop spans 15 amino acids.

DNA of the CDR3: TGTGCCAGCACTAGGGGGGCGGCTGGAAACACCATATATTTT. Amino acids: CASTRGAAGNTIYF. V is TRBV7-9 and J is TRBJ1-3; D possibly corresponds to TRBD1 (6 bases). The germline V and J ends were trimmed by 7 bases and 2 bases, with 12 bases remaining between them. The CDR3 length is 14 residues. Germline V gene lookup returns CDR1 SEHNR and CDR2 FQNEAQ (reference sequence).

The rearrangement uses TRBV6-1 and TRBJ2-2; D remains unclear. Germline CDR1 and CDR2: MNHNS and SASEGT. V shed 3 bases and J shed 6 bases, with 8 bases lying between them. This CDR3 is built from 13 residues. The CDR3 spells CASSESRAGELFF. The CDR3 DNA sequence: TGTGCCAGCAGTGAGAGTCGGGCCGGGGAGCTGTTTTTT.

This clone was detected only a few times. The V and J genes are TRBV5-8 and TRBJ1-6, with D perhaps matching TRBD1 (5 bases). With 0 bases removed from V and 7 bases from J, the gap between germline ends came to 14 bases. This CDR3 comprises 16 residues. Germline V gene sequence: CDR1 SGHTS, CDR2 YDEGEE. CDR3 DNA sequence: TGTGCCAGCAGCTTGGCCGGAGCAGGGCGAAATTCACCCCTCCACTTT. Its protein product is CASSLAGAGRNSPLHF.

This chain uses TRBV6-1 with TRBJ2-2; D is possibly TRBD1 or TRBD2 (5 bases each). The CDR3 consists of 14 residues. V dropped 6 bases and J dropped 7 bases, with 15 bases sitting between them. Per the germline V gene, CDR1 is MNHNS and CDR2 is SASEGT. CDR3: CASSPIYGGGELFF. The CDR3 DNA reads TGTGCCAGCAGCCCGATTTATGGGGGCGGGGAGCTGTTTTTT.

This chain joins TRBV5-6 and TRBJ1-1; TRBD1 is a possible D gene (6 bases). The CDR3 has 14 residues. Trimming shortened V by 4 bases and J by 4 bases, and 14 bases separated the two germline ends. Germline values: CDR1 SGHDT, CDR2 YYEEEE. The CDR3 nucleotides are TGTGCCAGCAGCCGAGGGGGACTTGCCACTGAAGCTTTCTTT. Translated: CASSRGGLATEAFF.

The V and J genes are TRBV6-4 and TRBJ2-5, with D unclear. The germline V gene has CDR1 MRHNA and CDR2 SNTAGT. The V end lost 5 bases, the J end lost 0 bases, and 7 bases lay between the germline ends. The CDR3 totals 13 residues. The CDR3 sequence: CASSQDHQETQYF. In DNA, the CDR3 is TGTGCCAGCAGTCAGGACCACCAAGAGACCCAGTACTTC.

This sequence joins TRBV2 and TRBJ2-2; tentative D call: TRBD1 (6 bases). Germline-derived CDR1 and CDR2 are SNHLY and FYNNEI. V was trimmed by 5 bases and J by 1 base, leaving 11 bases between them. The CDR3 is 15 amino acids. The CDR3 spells CASSISQGNTGELFF. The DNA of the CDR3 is TGTGCCAGCAGTATATCACAGGGGAACACCGGGGAGCTGTTTTTT. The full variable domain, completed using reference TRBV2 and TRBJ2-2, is EPEVTQTPSHQVTQMGQEVILRCVPISNHLYFYWYRQILGQKVEFLVSFYNNEISEKSEIFDDQFSVERPDGSNFTLKIRSTKLEDSAMYFCASSISQGNTGELFFGEGSRLTVL.

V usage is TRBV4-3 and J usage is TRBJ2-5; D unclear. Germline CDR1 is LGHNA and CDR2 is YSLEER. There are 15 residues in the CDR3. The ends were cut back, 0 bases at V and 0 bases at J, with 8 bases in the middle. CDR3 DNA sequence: TGCGCCAGCAGCCAAGATTGGAACAACCAAGAGACCCAGTACTTC. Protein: CASSQDWNNQETQYF.

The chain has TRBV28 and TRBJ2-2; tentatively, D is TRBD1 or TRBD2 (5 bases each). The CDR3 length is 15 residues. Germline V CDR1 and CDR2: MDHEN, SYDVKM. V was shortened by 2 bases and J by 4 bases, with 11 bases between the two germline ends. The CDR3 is CASSLQGGGTGELFF. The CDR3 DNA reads TGTGCCAGCAGTTTACAGGGTGGGGGCACCGGGGAGCTGTTTTTT.

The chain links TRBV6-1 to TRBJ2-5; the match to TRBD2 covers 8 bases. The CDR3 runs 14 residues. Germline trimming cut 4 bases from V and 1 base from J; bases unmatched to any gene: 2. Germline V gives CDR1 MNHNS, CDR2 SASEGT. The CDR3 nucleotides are TGTGCCAGCAGTGTCGGGGGGGCCCAAGAGACCCAGTACTTC. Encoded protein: CASSVGGAQETQYF.

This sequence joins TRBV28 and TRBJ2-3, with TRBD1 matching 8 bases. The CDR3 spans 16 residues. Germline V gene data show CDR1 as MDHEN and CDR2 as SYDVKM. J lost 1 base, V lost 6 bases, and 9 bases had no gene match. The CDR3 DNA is TGTGCCAGCAGGGGGATAGGACAGGGCCGCACAGATACGCAGTATTTT. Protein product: CASRGIGQGRTDTQYF.

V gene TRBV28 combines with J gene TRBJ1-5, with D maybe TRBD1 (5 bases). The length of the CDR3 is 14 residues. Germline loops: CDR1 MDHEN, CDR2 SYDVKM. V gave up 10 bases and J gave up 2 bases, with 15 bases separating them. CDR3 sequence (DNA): TGTGCCACCGTGGAGGTGGGGGGCAATCAGCCCCAGCATTTT. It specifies CATVEVGGNQPQHF.